This T cell receptor beta chain originates from a study of cytomegalovirus exposure and HLA in healthy donors. The PCR used 60 Vbeta and 13 Jbeta primers. Sequencing was performed with immunoSEQ multiplex PCR; in TCRdb, only in-frame clones are kept and a portion is missing. Here the sample spans some 140,000 clones, 60% to 85% being singletons. The CDR3 covers 15 residues. V was cut by 1 base and J by 0 bases, with 8 bases left in between. CDR1 is SGHRS, CDR2 YFSETQ, per germline. The sequence derives from a woman between 40 and 55 years old in good health and CMV-seronegative. The chain employs TRBV5-1 and TRBJ2-1; no firm D call. Material: PBMCs. Here the CDR3 reads CASSLSLSSYNEQFF. The CDR3, as DNA: TGCGCCAGCAGCTTGAGTCTCAGCTCCTACAATGAGCAGTTCTTC.